This T cell receptor (beta chain) was sequenced in a study of cytomegalovirus exposure and HLA in healthy donors. Notes on the study in general: More clonal expansion characterized HLA-associated TCR beta chains than equally common others in a later analysis.

A remark on this clone: Its antigen is undetermined.

This CDR3 comprises 16 residues. With 1 base clipped from V and 2 bases from J, the junction kept 8 bases outside the gene matches. Germline CDR1 SGHTA, CDR2 FQGNSA. PCR used 60 Vbeta primers and 13 Jbeta primers. Produced via immunoSEQ multiplex PCR; TCRdb's table is partial and in-frame only. The table includes 110,000 to 150,000 clones, 80% to 90% detected once. Healthy bone marrow donors supplied every sample. The chain is built from TRBV7-2 and TRBJ2-7, with 7 bases that match TRBD2. The source material was PBMCs. The sequence was obtained from a woman aged 40 to 55 in good health and CMV-seropositive. This chain's CDR3 is CASSLGASGSPYEQYF. In DNA form, the CDR3 reads TGTGCCAGCAGCTTAGGTGCTAGCGGATCCCCCTACGAGCAGTACTTC.